The 31 T cell receptor beta chains below were found in one sample sequenced in a study of siplizumab effects on memory and regulatory T cells. The data were produced by immunoSEQ multiplex PCR, yet TCRdb's version contains in-frame clones alone and is incomplete. The table shows around 100,000 clones, with roughly nine tenths occurring only once. Sequences were obtained from CD4+ T cells sorted from blood. These receptors were taken from a human donor in good health.

This clone was observed a single time. The rearrangement joins TRBV28 to TRBJ2-5, with D possibly being TRBD1 or TRBD2 (5 bases each). V lost 7 bases and J 3 bases, leaving 15 bases between the germline ends. The CDR3 consists of 14 residues. CDR1 is MDHEN, CDR2 SYDVKM, per germline. In DNA, the CDR3 is TGTGCCAGCAACCGGGACCGCCGGGAAGAGACCCAGTACTTC. This encodes CASNRDRREETQYF.

The chain uses TRBV4-2 and TRBJ2-3, with TRBD2 matching over 7 bases. J gave up 0 bases and V 8 bases, and 2 bases lay outside the gene matches. Per the germline V gene, CDR1 is LGHNA and CDR2 is YNFKEQ. The CDR3 covers 13 residues. CDR3 protein: CASLSGSTDTQYF. The CDR3 DNA reads as TGTGCCAGCCTTAGCGGGAGCACAGATACGCAGTATTTT.

CDR3 nucleotides: TGCGCCAGCAGCTTACAGCCCTCGAGCCAAGAGACCCAGTACTTC. This translates into CASSLQPSSQETQYF. The V call is TRBV5-1, the J call TRBJ2-5; no clear D. The CDR3 is 15 residues long. Trimming pared 2 bases from V and 1 base from J, leaving 12 bases between. Germline CDR1 reads SGHRS; CDR2 reads YFSETQ.

The sample holds one count of this clone. The V gene is TRBV19, the J gene TRBJ1-4, with D uncertain. CDR3 size: 14 residues. CDR1 and CDR2 (germline): LNHDA, SQIVND (reference sequence). The germline V and J ends were trimmed by 7 bases and 8 bases, with 17 bases remaining between them. The CDR3: CASTNPLSSEKLFF. CDR3 bases: TGTGCCAGTACAAACCCCCTCTCTAGCGAAAAACTGTTTTTT.

CDR3 nucleotides: TGTGCCAGCAGCTTGAGTAATTATCTCGGAAACACCATATATTTT. As protein: CASSLSNYLGNTIYF. V and J are TRBV5-5 and TRBJ1-3; D not resolved. The CDR3 loop spans 15 amino acids. V lost 1 base and J 4 bases, leaving 12 bases between the germline ends. Germline loops: CDR1 SGHKS, CDR2 YYEKEE (reference sequence).

This clone was observed once. In DNA, the CDR3 is TGTGCCAGCAGACGGACTCGGGCCGGGGAGCTGTTTTTT. Its protein is CASRRTRAGELFF. The chain joins TRBV27 to TRBJ2-2; TRBD2 might be the D (5 bases). Germline lookup yields CDR1 MNHEY and CDR2 SMNVEV (reference sequence). Trimming removed 6 bases from V and 6 bases from J, with 11 bases in between. The CDR3 extends over 13 amino acids.

The V and J genes are TRBV14 and TRBJ2-7, with 7 bases aligning to TRBD1. The germline CDR1 and CDR2 sequences are SGHDN and FVKESK. The CDR3 consists of 16 residues. J was trimmed by 0 bases and V by 2 bases; bases with no gene match: 7. CDR3 loop: CASSQPAGTASYEQYF. The CDR3, as DNA: TGTGCCAGCAGCCAACCGGCCGGGACAGCCTCCTACGAGCAGTACTTC.

The chain links TRBV25-1 to TRBJ2-5; D is undetermined. The CDR3 extends over 12 amino acids. V lost 6 bases and J lost 5, with 10 bases in between. Looked up from germline, CDR1 is MGHDK and CDR2 is SYGVNS. In DNA, the CDR3 is TGTGCCAGCAGCCCCAGCCGGGAGACCCAGTACTTC. It translates to CASSPSRETQYF.

The chain couples TRBV5-4 to TRBJ2-5; 7 nucleotides agree with TRBD1. The J call is doubtful: the DNA matches TRBJ2-7 better. This CDR3 is built from 15 residues. Germline V CDR1 and CDR2: SGHNT, YYREEE (reference sequence). The chain's CDR3 is CASSYGPGQYYEQYF. DNA of the CDR3: TGTGCCAGCAGCTACGGACCGGGACAGTACTACGAGCAGTACTTC.

The rearrangement joins TRBV19 to TRBJ2-7; 9 bases map to TRBD1. Germline CDR1 and CDR2: LNHDA and SQIVND (reference sequence). The CDR3 has 15 residues. V shed 3 bases, J shed 1 base, and the junction held 4 bases outside the gene matches. CDR3 region: CASSIGTGKSYEQYF. The CDR3 DNA reads as TGTGCCAGTAGTATCGGGACAGGGAAGTCCTACGAGCAGTACTTC.

This clone was seen just once. The gene calls are TRBV10-2 and TRBJ1-1; D gene ambiguous. Trimming took 3 bases from V and 7 from J, leaving 9 bases between them. The CDR3 spans 12 residues. Germline CDR1 is WSHSY and CDR2 is SAAADI. CDR3: CASSDTALEAFF. CDR3 bases: TGCGCCAGCAGTGACACGGCCCTTGAAGCTTTCTTT.

Only one count was recorded for this clone. V usage is TRBV7-8 and J usage is TRBJ2-6; tentative D call: TRBD2 (5 bases). The CDR3 is made up of 16 amino acids. Germline lookup yields CDR1 SGHVS and CDR2 FQNEAQ. V lost 1 base, J lost 3 bases, and 10 bases lay in between. The CDR3 region is CASSLGRADGANVLTF. CDR3 nucleotides: TGTGCCAGCAGCTTAGGGCGGGCAGATGGGGCCAACGTCCTGACTTTC. Drawing the rest from reference TRBV7-8 and TRBJ2-6, the complete variable domain is GAGVSQSPRYKVAKRGQDVALRCDPISGHVSLFWYQQALGQGPEFLTYFQNEAQLDKSGLPSDRFFAERPEGSVSTLKIQRTQQEDSAVYLCASSLGRADGANVLTFGAGSRLTVL.

The chain combines TRBV18 with TRBJ1-1; 10 bases are shared with TRBD1. The CDR3 loop spans 18 amino acids. The ends lost 5 bases at V and 0 bases at J; junction bases unmatched: 12. Germline values: CDR1 KGHSH, CDR2 LQKENI. CDR3 region: CASSNIRTGGLMNTEAFF. The CDR3 region has the DNA TGTGCCAGCTCAAACATTCGGACAGGGGGTCTTATGAACACTGAAGCTTTCTTT. The complete variable domain, with remaining parts taken from reference TRBV18 and TRBJ1-1, reads NAGVMQNPRHLVRRRGQEARLRCSPMKGHSHVYWYRQLPEEGLKFMVYLQKENIIDESGMPKERFSAEFPKEGPSILRIQQVVRGDSAAYFCASSNIRTGGLMNTEAFFGQGTRLTVV.

Only a few counts were recorded for this clone. The V call is TRBV14, the J call TRBJ2-3; TRBD1 aligns across 8 bases. With V trimmed by 4 bases and J by 2 bases, 5 bases remained unmatched. The CDR3 consists of 15 residues. Germline V gene sequence: CDR1 SGHDN, CDR2 FVKESK. CDR3 nucleotides: TGTGCCAGCAGCCTCCGGACAGGGACCACAGATACGCAGTATTTT. This codes for CASSLRTGTTDTQYF.

The chain joins TRBV7-9 to TRBJ1-1; 9 nucleotides line up with TRBD1. This CDR3 spans 12 amino acids. Trimming removed 6 bases from V and 11 bases from J; junction bases left unmatched: 7. CDR1 and CDR2 (germline): SEHNR, FQNEAQ (reference sequence). The CDR3 DNA sequence: TGTGCCAGCAGTTTGCCCGGGACAGGGGCTTTCTTT. Translation: CASSLPGTGAFF.

The rearrangement joins TRBV4-1 to TRBJ2-7; maybe TRBD2 (5 bases). The CDR3 sequence is 16 residues long. V was trimmed by 1 base and J by 2 bases, leaving 15 bases between them. The germline V gene has CDR1 MGHRA and CDR2 YSYEKL. The CDR3 sequence is CASSQVLIGKTYEQYF. As DNA, the CDR3 is TGCGCCAGCAGCCAAGTTCTCATCGGGAAAACCTACGAGCAGTACTTC.

V is TRBV12-5 and J is TRBJ2-1; D may be TRBD1 (6 bases). Germline V gene data show CDR1 as LGHNT and CDR2 as FRNRAP. V was pared by 5 bases and J by 3 bases, with 20 bases between. The CDR3 consists of 17 residues. CDR3 loop: CASGITGTILFYNEQFF. The CDR3, as DNA: TGTGCTAGTGGTATCACCGGGACAATCCTTTTCTACAATGAGCAGTTCTTC.

This clone has a single count. The V gene is TRBV28, the J gene TRBJ1-2; the D gene is possibly TRBD1 (5 bases). Trimming took off 4 bases at V and 4 bases at J, with 16 bases between the two ends. The CDR3 loop spans 15 amino acids. Germline assignment: CDR1 MDHEN and CDR2 SYDVKM. CDR3 in amino acids: CASSSRQTPGYGYTF. DNA for the CDR3: TGTGCCAGCAGTTCACGACAGACCCCTGGCTATGGCTACACCTTC.

Here the CDR3 DNA reads TGTGCCAGCAGCCGGTGGACAGGGAACACCGGGGAGCTGTTTTTT. Amino acids: CASSRWTGNTGELFF. The genes are TRBV7-9 and TRBJ2-2; 7 bases agree with TRBD1. This CDR3 spans 15 amino acids. The germline V gene encodes CDR1 SEHNR and CDR2 FQNEAQ (reference sequence). After removal of 5 bases from V and 1 base from J, the junction contained 4 bases not matched to a gene. Together with reference TRBV7-9 and TRBJ2-2, the CDR3 gives the full variable domain: DTGVSQNPRHKITKRGQNVTFRCDPISEHNRLYWYRQTLGQGPEFLTYFQNEAQLEKSRLLSDRFSAERPKGSFSTLEIQRTEQGDSAMYLCASSRWTGNTGELFFGEGSRLTVL.

For the CDR3, the DNA is TGTGCCAGCAGCCCAGGACTAGTTGAAGAGACCCAGTACTTC. Its translation: CASSPGLVEETQYF. V and J are TRBV7-9 and TRBJ2-5, with TRBD2 matching over 7 bases. Germline CDR1 and CDR2: SEHNR and FQNEAQ (reference sequence). The ends lost 5 bases at V and 3 bases at J; junction bases unmatched: 6. The CDR3 contains 14 residues.

The rearrangement joins TRBV2 to TRBJ2-2, with a possible D match to TRBD1 (6 bases). Trimming removed 3 bases at V and 6 bases at J, with 23 bases between. In germline, CDR1 is SNHLY, CDR2 FYNNEI. The CDR3 totals 18 residues. Written as DNA, the CDR3 is TGTGCCAGCAGTGATGGGGCCCGAGTGACAGGACTTTCCGGGGAGCTGTTTTTT. Translating it yields CASSDGARVTGLSGELFF.

The chain employs TRBV27 and TRBJ1-4; no clear D. The CDR3 covers 15 residues. The V end lost 4 bases, the J end lost 8 bases, and 17 bases lay between the germline ends. Germline V lookup: CDR1 MNHEY, CDR2 SMNVEV (reference sequence). DNA of the CDR3: TGTGCCAGCAGTTCTCTCCTCGAGTTTGGGGAAAAACTGTTTTTT. This encodes CASSSLLEFGEKLFF.

The chain joins TRBV19 to TRBJ1-4, with D perhaps TRBD1 (5 bases). Germline CDR1 is LNHDA and CDR2 is SQIVND (reference sequence). CDR3 length equals 16 residues. V was clipped by 3 bases and J by 2 bases, with 13 bases between them. DNA for the CDR3: TGTGCCAGTAGTATTGACGGCAGGGCGACTAATGAAAAACTGTTTTTT. It codes for CASSIDGRATNEKLFF.

The chain recombines TRBV28 with TRBJ2-7, with unresolved D. Trimming took off 7 bases at V and 4 bases at J, with 20 bases between the two ends. Germline V gives CDR1 MDHEN, CDR2 SYDVKM. This CDR3 has 15 residues. The CDR3, as DNA: TGTGCCAGCAAACCTCCCTCACCTAGGTCATACGAGCAGTACTTC. This sequence encodes CASKPPSPRSYEQYF.

V and J are TRBV7-3 and TRBJ2-2; D ambiguous. The V gene's germline CDR1 is SGHTA and CDR2 FQGTGA. With 6 bases removed from V and 0 bases from J, the gap between germline ends came to 8 bases. The CDR3 runs to 14 residues. Here the CDR3 reads CASRFRTNTGELFF. The CDR3 DNA reads as TGTGCCAGCAGGTTTAGGACGAACACCGGGGAGCTGTTTTTT.

V and J are TRBV19 and TRBJ1-1; unclear D gene. This CDR3 contains 14 residues. From germline, CDR1 is LNHDA and CDR2 SQIVND (reference sequence). V dropped 4 bases and J dropped 3 bases, with 12 bases sitting between them. The CDR3 DNA follows: TGTGCCAGTAGTAGCCGACGGCGGGACACTGAAGCTTTCTTT. Its translation is CASSSRRRDTEAFF.

Only one count was recorded for this clone. V gene TRBV19 combines with J gene TRBJ2-5; D is perhaps TRBD2 (5 bases). The CDR3 extends over 14 amino acids. Germline-derived CDR1 and CDR2 are LNHDA and SQIVND (reference sequence). Trimming took off 5 bases at V and 2 bases at J, with 12 bases between the two ends. The CDR3 sequence: CASSPGLRQETQYF. The CDR3 DNA sequence: TGTGCCAGTAGTCCCGGACTCCGACAAGAGACCCAGTACTTC.

The CDR3 DNA is TGTGCCAGCAGGCCCCAGGGGGCTAAGGGCTACACCTTC. This gives the protein CASRPQGAKGYTF. This chain uses TRBV28 with TRBJ1-2, with 8 nucleotides matching TRBD1. Germline V gives CDR1 MDHEN, CDR2 SYDVKM. The length of the CDR3 is 13 residues. V gave up 6 bases and J gave up 8 bases; unmatched junction bases: 8.

J is TRBJ2-2 and V is TRBV7-9; 9 bases line up with TRBD1. V dropped 5 bases and J dropped 5; count of bases not matched to a gene: 12. Germline CDR1 reads SEHNR; CDR2 reads FQNEAQ (reference sequence). CDR3 length: 17 residues. CDR3: CASSLPRLGQGTGELFF. In nucleotides, the CDR3 is TGTGCCAGCAGCCTCCCGAGATTGGGACAGGGAACCGGGGAGCTGTTTTTT. Variable domain in full (rest from reference TRBV7-9 and TRBJ2-2): DTGVSQNPRHKITKRGQNVTFRCDPISEHNRLYWYRQTLGQGPEFLTYFQNEAQLEKSRLLSDRFSAERPKGSFSTLEIQRTEQGDSAMYLCASSLPRLGQGTGELFFGEGSRLTVL.

V gene TRBV9 combines with J gene TRBJ1-2; D gene unclear. The CDR3 covers 16 residues. V dropped 0 bases and J dropped 6 bases, with 18 bases sitting between them. Per germline, CDR1 SGDLS and CDR2 YYNGEE. CDR3 DNA sequence: TGTGCCAGCAGCGTAGCAGGCCGGGAGCTTCGCCATGGCTACACCTTC. Protein sequence: CASSVAGRELRHGYTF. The full variable domain, in which reference TRBV9 and TRBJ1-2 provide the parts outside the CDR3, is DSGVTQTPKHLITATGQRVTLRCSPRSGDLSVYWYQQSLDQGLQFLIQYYNGEERAKGNILERFSAQQFPDLHSELNLSSLELGDSALYFCASSVAGRELRHGYTFGSGTRLTVV.

V usage is TRBV20-1 and J usage is TRBJ1-1; D gene ambiguous. The CDR3 sequence is 11 residues long. The germline V and J ends were trimmed by 6 bases and 7 bases, with 12 bases remaining between them. CDR1 DFQATT and CDR2 SNEGSKA come from the germline V gene (reference sequence). Here the CDR3 DNA reads TGCAGTGCCCCTGGAATCTATGAAGCTTTCTTT. Translation: CSAPGIYEAFF.